Listed here are 7 T cell receptor beta chains from one sample, sequenced in a study of patients and donors after allogeneic stem cell transplantation. TCRdb recomputed calls from the RT-PCR reads with MiXCR, one row per CDR3 protein. The sample has about 410,000 distinct CDR3 sequences, around 15% seen once. Material: blood, either unsorted or a sorted T cell fraction (not recorded which). The receptor source for this set is a human donor who was either an allogeneic HSCT recipient or a stem cell or donor lymphocyte infusion donor (not recorded which). It is not recorded whose cells these are; they may come from a transplant donor.

This clonotype was detected only a few times. The chain combines TRBV20-1 with TRBJ2-7, with 8 bases identical to TRBD2. The V gene end was trimmed by 6 bases and the J gene end by 2 bases; junction bases not matched to a gene: 9. Per the germline V gene, CDR1 is DFQATT and CDR2 is SNEGSKA (reference sequence). This CDR3 region has 14 residues. DNA for the CDR3: TGCAGTGCAGGGGAGGTAGCGGGGACCTACGAGCAGTACTTC. Amino acids: CSAGEVAGTYEQYF.

This clonotype was seen a handful of times. The chain uses TRBV12-3 or TRBV12-4 and TRBJ2-1; no clear D. The CDR3 consists of 11 residues. The V end was cut by 7 bases, the J end by 7 bases, with 8 bases between. The CDR3 sequence is CASTLDNEQFF. CDR3 nucleotide sequence: TGTGCCAGCACCTTGGATAATGAGCAGTTCTTC.

V usage is TRBV20-1 and J usage is TRBJ2-7, with 7 bases that match TRBD1. This CDR3 comprises 15 residues. Trimming took 2 bases from V and 2 from J; bases not matched to a gene: 9. CDR1 is DFQATT and CDR2 is SNEGSKA in the germline V gene (reference sequence). CDR3 in DNA: TGCAGTGCTAGACCTCATCGACAGGGCCCCTACGAGCAGTACTTC. Translation gives CSARPHRQGPYEQYF.

In its sample, this clonotype was seen a few times. This rearrangement joins TRBV11-2 to TRBJ2-7; D might be TRBD1 or TRBD2, each matching 5 bases. V gave up 4 bases and J gave up 5 bases, with 15 bases separating them. The CDR3 runs to 14 residues. Germline V gene lookup returns CDR1 SGHAT and CDR2 FQNNGV. CDR3 nucleotides: TGTGCCAGCAGCTCTACAAAGTGGGGGAACGAGCAGTACTTC. Its translation is CASSSTKWGNEQYF.

This clonotype has more than one count but fewer than ten. The gene calls are TRBV7-2 and TRBJ2-3, with D unclear. The V and J ends lost 6 bases and 0 bases respectively, with 10 bases between them. CDR3 length: 14 residues. The V gene's germline CDR1 is SGHTA and CDR2 FQGNSA. CDR3 nucleotides: TGTGCCAGCAGGCCCCGTAGGAGCACAGATACGCAGTATTTT. This translates into CASRPRRSTDTQYF.

In this sample, this clonotype turned up a few times. This sequence joins TRBV7-8 and TRBJ2-1; weak D call: TRBD2 (6 bases). CDR1 and CDR2 (germline): SGHVS, FQNEAQ. The CDR3 extends over 16 amino acids. Trimming cost V 7 bases and J 0 bases, with 16 bases left between them. The CDR3 DNA is TGTGCCAGCATAGTGGACGGGAGCTTCTCCTACAATGAGCAGTTCTTC. It yields the protein CASIVDGSFSYNEQFF.

This clonotype was detected a few times. J is TRBJ2-5 and V is TRBV9, with TRBD2 matching 7 bases. V gave up 0 bases and J gave up 4 bases; unmatched junction bases: 12. Germline V lookup: CDR1 SGDLS, CDR2 YYNGEE. The CDR3 runs to 17 residues. The CDR3 spells CASSVGDLGGRGETQYF. In DNA, the CDR3 is TGTGCCAGCAGCGTAGGGGATTTGGGAGGGAGAGGAGAGACCCAGTACTTC. Full variable domain (missing parts from reference TRBV9 and TRBJ2-5): DSGVTQTPKHLITATGQRVTLRCSPRSGDLSVYWYQQSLDQGLQFLIQYYNGEERAKGNILERFSAQQFPDLHSELNLSSLELGDSALYFCASSVGDLGGRGETQYFGPGTRLLVL.